This TCR beta chain was identified in a study of identical twins. In its sample, this clonotype was seen many times. Its antigen is currently unknown. General study points: Cord blood beta clonotypes that were abundant carried fewer insertions, and memory repertoires showed no such trend.

CDR3 size: 11 residues. The V end was cut by 7 bases, the J end by 3 bases, with 10 bases between. The germline V gene encodes CDR1 SQVTM and CDR2 ANQGSEA. TCRdb re-called the 5' RACE reads through MiXCR, storing one row per CDR3 protein. The sample consists of 500,000 or so distinct CDR3 sequences, under 25% of them appearing once. These same data were also listed under a study on T cells expressing NK-cell markers. This second study says: Evidence did not settle whether expanded NKG2C+ T cell clones targeted HCMV.

The chain links TRBV29-1 to TRBJ2-7; D is unresolved. The source is a woman younger than 30 in good health. Specimen: CD4+ T cells sorted from blood. CDR3 amino acids: CSARQSYEQYF. In nucleotides, the CDR3 is TGCAGCGCCAGGCAGAGCTACGAGCAGTACTTC.